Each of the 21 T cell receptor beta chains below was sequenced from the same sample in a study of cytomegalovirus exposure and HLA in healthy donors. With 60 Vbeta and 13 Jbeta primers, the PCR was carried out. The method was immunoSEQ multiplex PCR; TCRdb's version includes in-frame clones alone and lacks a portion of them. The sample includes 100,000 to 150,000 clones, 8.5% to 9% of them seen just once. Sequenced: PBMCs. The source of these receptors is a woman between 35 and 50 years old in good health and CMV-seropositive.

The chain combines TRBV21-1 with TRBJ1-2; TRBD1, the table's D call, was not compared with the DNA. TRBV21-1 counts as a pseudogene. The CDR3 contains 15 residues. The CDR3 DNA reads TGTGCCAGCAGCAAAGGGTACGGGACAGGGGTGGCGAGCACCTTC. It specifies CASSKGYGTGVASTF.

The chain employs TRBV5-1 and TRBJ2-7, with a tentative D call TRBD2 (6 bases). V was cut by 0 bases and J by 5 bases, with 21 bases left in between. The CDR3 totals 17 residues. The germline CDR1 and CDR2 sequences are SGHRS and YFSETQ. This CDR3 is CASSLAPRDFGANEQYF. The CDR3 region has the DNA TGCGCCAGCAGCTTGGCCCCCAGGGACTTCGGTGCCAACGAGCAGTACTTC.

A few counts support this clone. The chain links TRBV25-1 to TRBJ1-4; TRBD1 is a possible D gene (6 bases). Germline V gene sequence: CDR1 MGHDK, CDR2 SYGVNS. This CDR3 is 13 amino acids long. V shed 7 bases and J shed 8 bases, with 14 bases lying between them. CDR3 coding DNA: TGTGCCAGCAAGGGGGGGGTTTCCGAAAAACTGTTTTTT. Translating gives CASKGGVSEKLFF.

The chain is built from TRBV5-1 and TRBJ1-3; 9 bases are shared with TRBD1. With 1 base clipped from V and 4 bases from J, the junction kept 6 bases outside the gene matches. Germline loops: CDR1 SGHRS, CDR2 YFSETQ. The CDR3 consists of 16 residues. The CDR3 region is CASSLMAGTGGNTIYF. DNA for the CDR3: TGCGCCAGCAGCTTGATGGCCGGGACAGGGGGAAACACCATATATTTT.

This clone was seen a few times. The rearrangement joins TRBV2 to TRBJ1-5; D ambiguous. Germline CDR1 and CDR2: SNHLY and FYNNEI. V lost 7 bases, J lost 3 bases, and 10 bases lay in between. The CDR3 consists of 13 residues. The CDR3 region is CASKGGNNQPQHF. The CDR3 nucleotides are TGTGCCAGCAAAGGAGGCAACAATCAGCCCCAGCATTTT.

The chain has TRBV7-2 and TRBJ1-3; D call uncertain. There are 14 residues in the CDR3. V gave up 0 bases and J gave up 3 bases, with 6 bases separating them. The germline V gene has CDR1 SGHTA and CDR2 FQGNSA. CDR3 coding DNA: TGTGCCAGCAGCTTAGCGAGGGTTGGAAACACCATATATTTT. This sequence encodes CASSLARVGNTIYF.

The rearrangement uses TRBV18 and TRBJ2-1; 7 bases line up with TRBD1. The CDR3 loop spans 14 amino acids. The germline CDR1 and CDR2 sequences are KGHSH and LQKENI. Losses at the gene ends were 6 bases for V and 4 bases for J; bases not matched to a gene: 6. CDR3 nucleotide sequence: TGTGCCAGCTCGTGGACAGGTCATTACAATGAGCAGTTCTTC. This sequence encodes CASSWTGHYNEQFF.

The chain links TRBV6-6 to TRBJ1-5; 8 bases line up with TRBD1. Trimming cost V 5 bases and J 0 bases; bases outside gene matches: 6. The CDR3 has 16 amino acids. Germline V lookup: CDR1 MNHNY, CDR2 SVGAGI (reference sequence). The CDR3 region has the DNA TGTGCCAGCAGTCGGGACAGGATAAATAGCAATCAGCCCCAGCATTTT. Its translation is CASSRDRINSNQPQHF.

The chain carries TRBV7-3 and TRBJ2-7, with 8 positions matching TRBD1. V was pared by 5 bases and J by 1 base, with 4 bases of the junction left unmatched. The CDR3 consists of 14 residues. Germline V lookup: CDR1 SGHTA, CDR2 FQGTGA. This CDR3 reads CASSQGQGSYEQYF. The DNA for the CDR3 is TGTGCCAGCAGCCAAGGACAGGGTTCCTACGAGCAGTACTTC. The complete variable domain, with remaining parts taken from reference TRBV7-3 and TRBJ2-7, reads GAGVSQTPSNKVTEKGKYVELRCDPISGHTALYWYRQSLGQGPEFLIYFQGTGAADDSGLPNDRFFAVRPEGSVSTLKIQRTERGDSAVYLCASSQGQGSYEQYFGPGTRLTVT.

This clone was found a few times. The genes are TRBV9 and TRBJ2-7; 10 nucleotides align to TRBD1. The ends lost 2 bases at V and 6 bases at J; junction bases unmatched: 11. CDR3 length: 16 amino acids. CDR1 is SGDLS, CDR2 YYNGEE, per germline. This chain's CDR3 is CASSVGGDRGLSEQYF. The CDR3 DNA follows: TGTGCCAGCAGCGTTGGGGGGGACAGGGGCTTGAGCGAGCAGTACTTC.

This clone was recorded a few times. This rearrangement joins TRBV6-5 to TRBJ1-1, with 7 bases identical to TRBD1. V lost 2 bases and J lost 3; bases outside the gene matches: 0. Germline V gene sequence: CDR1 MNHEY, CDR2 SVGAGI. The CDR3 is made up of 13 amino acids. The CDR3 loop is CASSYQGDTEAFF. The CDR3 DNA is TGTGCCAGCAGTTACCAGGGGGACACTGAAGCTTTCTTT.

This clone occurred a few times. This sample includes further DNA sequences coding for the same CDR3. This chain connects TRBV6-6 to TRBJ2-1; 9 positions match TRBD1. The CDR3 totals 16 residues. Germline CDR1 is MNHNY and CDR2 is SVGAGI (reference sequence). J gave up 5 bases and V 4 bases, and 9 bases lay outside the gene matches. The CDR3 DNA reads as TGTGCCAGCAGTTTACTCGGGACAGGGCCCCACAATGAGCAGTTCTTC. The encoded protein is CASSLLGTGPHNEQFF.

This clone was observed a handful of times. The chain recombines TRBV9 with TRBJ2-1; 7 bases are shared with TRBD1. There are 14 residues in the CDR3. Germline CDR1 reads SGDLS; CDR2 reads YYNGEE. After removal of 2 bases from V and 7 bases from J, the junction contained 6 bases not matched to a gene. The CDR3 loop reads CASSVGTASNEQFF. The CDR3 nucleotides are TGTGCCAGCAGCGTGGGGACAGCCTCAAATGAGCAGTTCTTC.

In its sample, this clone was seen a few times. DNA of the CDR3: TGTGCCAGCAGCGTAGGAAAGGTGAGGAGCCAAGAGACCCAGTACTTC. Translating it yields CASSVGKVRSQETQYF. The V gene is TRBV9, the J gene TRBJ2-5; D remains ambiguous. The CDR3 spans 16 residues. V shed 0 bases and J shed 1 base, with 13 bases lying between them. Germline V lookup: CDR1 SGDLS, CDR2 YYNGEE.

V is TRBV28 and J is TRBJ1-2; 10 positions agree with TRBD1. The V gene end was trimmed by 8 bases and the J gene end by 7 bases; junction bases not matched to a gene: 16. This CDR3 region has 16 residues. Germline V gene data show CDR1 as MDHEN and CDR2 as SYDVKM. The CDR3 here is CASPGQGETDIRGYTF. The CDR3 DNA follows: TGTGCCAGCCCTGGACAGGGGGAAACCGATATTCGTGGCTACACCTTC.

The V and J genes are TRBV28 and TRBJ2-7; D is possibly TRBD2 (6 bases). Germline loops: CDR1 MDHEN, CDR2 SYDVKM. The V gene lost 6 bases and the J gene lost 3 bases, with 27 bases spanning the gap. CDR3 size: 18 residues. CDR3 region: CASSARSGVGPPIYEQYF. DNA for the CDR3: TGTGCCAGCAGCGCACGGTCGGGGGTGGGCCCACCGATCTACGAGCAGTACTTC.

The CDR3 DNA is TGTGCCAGCTCAAGTGTCAGGGAAACAGATACGCAGTATTTT. The encoded protein is CASSSVRETDTQYF. The chain is built from TRBV18 and TRBJ2-3, with a weak D call TRBD1 (5 bases). Germline CDR1 and CDR2: KGHSH and LQKENI. The CDR3 is 14 residues long. Trimming left V 5 bases short and J 3 bases short, with 12 bases between.

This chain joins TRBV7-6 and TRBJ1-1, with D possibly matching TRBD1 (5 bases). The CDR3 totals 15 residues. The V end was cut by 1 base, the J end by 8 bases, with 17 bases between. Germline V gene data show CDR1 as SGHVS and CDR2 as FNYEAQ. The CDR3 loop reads CASSLVEGQGGEAFF. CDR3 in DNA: TGTGCCAGCAGCTTAGTTGAAGGGCAGGGAGGGGAAGCTTTCTTT.

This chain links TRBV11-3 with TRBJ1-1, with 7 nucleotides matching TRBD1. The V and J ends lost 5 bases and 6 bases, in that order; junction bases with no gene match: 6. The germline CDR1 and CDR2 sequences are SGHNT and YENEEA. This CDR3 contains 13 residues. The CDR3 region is CASSPGTEAEAFF. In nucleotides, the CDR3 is TGTGCCAGCAGCCCAGGGACAGAAGCTGAAGCTTTCTTT. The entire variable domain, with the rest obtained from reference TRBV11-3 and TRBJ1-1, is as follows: EAGVVQSPRYKIIEKKQPVAFWCNPISGHNTLYWYLQNLGQGPELLIRYENEEAVDDSQLPKDRFSAERLKGVDSTLKIQPAELGDSAVYLCASSPGTEAEAFFGQGTRLTVV.

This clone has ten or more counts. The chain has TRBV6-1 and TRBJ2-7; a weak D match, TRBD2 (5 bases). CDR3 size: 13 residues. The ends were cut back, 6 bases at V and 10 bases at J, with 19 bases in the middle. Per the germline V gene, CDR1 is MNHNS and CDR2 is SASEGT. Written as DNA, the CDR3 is TGTGCCAGCAGCCCAGCTCTAGCCCCTGAACAGTACTTC. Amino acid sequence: CASSPALAPEQYF.

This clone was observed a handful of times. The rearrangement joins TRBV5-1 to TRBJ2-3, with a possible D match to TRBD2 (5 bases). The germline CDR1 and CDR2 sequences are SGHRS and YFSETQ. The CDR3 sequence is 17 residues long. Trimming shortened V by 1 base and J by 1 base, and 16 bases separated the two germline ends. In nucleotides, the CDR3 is TGCGCCAGCAGCTTGATGCCCAACGCGGGTGGCACAGATACGCAGTATTTT. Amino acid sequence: CASSLMPNAGGTDTQYF.